This TCR beta chain is from a study of T cells in Graves' hyperthyroidism and ophthalmopathy. Study background: Before treatment of any kind, peripheral blood was taken at initial diagnosis. General study results and limits: Blood held most thyroid clonotypes expanded above 0.001 frequency. Ophthalmopathy was distinguished from stable hyperthyroidism by 13 V-J signatures.

Regions amplified from RNA transcripts were the TCR beta CDR3 regions. Researchers ran a first-round RT-PCR on the TCR CDR3 using the HTBI primer set. In TCRdb, the multiplex PCR reads were re-called with MiXCR into one record per CDR3 protein. The data contain 40,000 to 60,000 distinct CDR3 sequences, roughly half of them singletons. V was pared by 10 bases and J by 5 bases, with 11 bases of the junction left unmatched. Germline CDR1 reads SNHLY; CDR2 reads FYNNEI. The CDR3 loop spans 14 amino acids. This clonotype was observed many times. The antigen is undetermined. Uncontrolled infection, other autoimmune disease, pregnancy and lactation each barred patients from inclusion.

Sequencing used blood. This chain connects TRBV2 to TRBJ2-5, with 9 positions matching TRBD2. The TCR sequence derives from a woman in her forties or fifties with Graves' ophthalmopathy. CDR3 coding DNA: TGTGCCATCCATAGCGGGAGAGTGGGGGAGACCCAGTACTTC. Its protein product is CAIHSGRVGETQYF. The variable domain in full, completed from reference TRBV2 and TRBJ2-5, reads EPEVTQTPSHQVTQMGQEVILRCVPISNHLYFYWYRQILGQKVEFLVSFYNNEISEKSEIFDDQFSVERPDGSNFTLKIRSTKLEDSAMYFCAIHSGRVGETQYFGPGTRLLVL.